Below, one TCR beta chain is given with its context. The data are from a study of control samples from healthy donors and cancer patients. Germline CDR1 is MGHRA and CDR2 is YSYEKL. The CDR3 is made up of 18 amino acids. V was shortened by 2 bases and J by 8 bases, with 27 bases between the two germline ends. Only in-frame clones appear in the TCRdb table, and some are missing; sequencing was by immunoSEQ multiplex PCR. The sample holds 130,000 to 150,000 clones, roughly 94% seen once. Sequencing was done on a sample of PBMCs. This TCR derives from a man aged 55 to 70 with colorectal cancer. This chain joins TRBV4-1 and TRBJ1-2, with D tentatively TRBD1 (6 bases). The DNA for the CDR3 is TGCGCCAGCAGCCAATCCTCATTGGGGATAGACAGGTTTTTGGGCTACACCTTC. The encoded protein is CASSQSSLGIDRFLGYTF.